Listed below are T cell receptor beta chains from one sample, sequenced in a study. One entry per CDR3 protein results from TCRdb running MiXCR on the 5' RACE reads. This sample yields approximately 12,000 distinct CDR3 sequences, of which 47% are seen a single time; around 12% belongs to the top ten. Sequenced input: tumor-infiltrating naive CD4+ T cells sorted from the breast tumor. The source is a female donor with breast cancer. The CDR3 runs from the conserved cysteine through the conserved F or W. A D gene is named only where the DNA matches it firmly. Rows give clone size only sometimes, using once, few, many, or a class for an expanded clone.

TRBV7-9	few	TRBD2	TRBJ2-3	17	TGTGCCAGCAGCTTAGGCTCTCTAGCGGGAGCGACAGATACGCAGTATTTT	CASSLGSLAGATDTQYF
TRBV2	few	TRBD2	TRBJ2-7	13	TGTGCCAGCAGTGCCGGGAGGGCCTACGAGCAGTACTTC	CASSAGRAYEQYF
TRBV6-2/TRBV6-3	few	NA	TRBJ2-1	13	TGTGCCAGCAGCCCCGTTTCTAGCTCCGGGCAGTTCTTC	CASSPVSSSGQFF
TRBV20-1	NA	NA	TRBJ1-3	14	TGCAGTGCTCAAACCCCGAGTGAGGGAAACACCATATATTTT	CSAQTPSEGNTIYF
TRBV18	NA	NA	TRBJ1-5	13	TGTGCCAGCTCACCATCGGGGAATCAGCCCCAGCATTTT	CASSPSGNQPQHF
TRBV6-5	NA	NA	TRBJ2-1	14	TGTGCCAGCAGGGACCCTGGACCCTACAATGAGCAGTTCTTC	CASRDPGPYNEQFF
TRBV29-1	NA	NA	TRBJ2-1	15	TGCAGCGTTACATCAGGGTCCCGCTCCTACAATGAGCAGTTCTTC	CSVTSGSRSYNEQFF
TRBV27	NA	NA	TRBJ2-3	11	TGTGCCAGCAGTATTGAGGATACGCAGTATTTT	CASSIEDTQYF
TRBV7-6	once	NA	TRBJ1-2	13	TGTGCCAGCAGCTTAGTAAACAGGGACGGCTACACCTTC	CASSLVNRDGYTF
TRBV20-1	medium-sized	NA	TRBJ1-2	13	TGCAGTGCTAGTCTAGCAGGGAGCTATGGCTACACCTTC	CSASLAGSYGYTF
TRBV4-2	NA	NA	TRBJ1-4	19	TGTGCCAGCAGCCGCTCTCCTAGCGGAAGCGGGTCAACTAATGAAAAACTGTTTTTT	CASSRSPSGSGSTNEKLFF
TRBV20-1	NA	NA	TRBJ1-2	12	TGCAGTGCTAGCAGGCAACTCTATGGCTGCACCTTC	CSASRQLYGCTF
TRBV12-3/TRBV12-4	NA	NA	TRBJ1-5	14	TGTGCCAGCAGTTTACTGGCCCAGATGGGGCCCCAGCATTTT	CASSLLAQMGPQHF
TRBV12-3/TRBV12-4	NA	TRBD2	TRBJ2-3	16	TGTGCCAGCAGTTCTACCCCTAGCGGGAGGCGGGATACGCAGTATTTT	CASSSTPSGRRDTQYF
TRBV9	NA	NA	TRBJ2-5	13	TGTGCCAGCAGCGTGGAGGGGAGGGAGACCCAGTACTTC	CASSVEGRETQYF
TRBV18	NA	NA	TRBJ2-7	13	TGTGCCAGCTCAGTAGGGGAAACCTACGAGCAGTACTTC	CASSVGETYEQYF
TRBV6-2/TRBV6-3	NA	NA	TRBJ1-2	16	TGTGCCAGCAGTTACTCGACCCGGGGATCTAGAGGGGGCTACACCTTC	CASSYSTRGSRGGYTF
TRBV4-3	few	NA	TRBJ2-1	14	TGCGCCAGCATGGCCGGGCTAGGTTACAATGAGCAGTTCTTC	CASMAGLGYNEQFF
TRBV9	few	NA	TRBJ2-3	14	TGTGCCAGCAGCGTAGCGGACACGGGAGATACGCAGTATTTT	CASSVADTGDTQYF
TRBV7-8	once	TRBD1	TRBJ2-1	14	TGTGCCAGCAGGGGACAGGGGACTAACAATGAGCAGTTCTTC	CASRGQGTNNEQFF
TRBV12-3/TRBV12-4	NA	NA	TRBJ1-1	15	TGTGCCAGCAGTTTAGACGGCACCCAATACACTGAAGCTTTCTTT	CASSLDGTQYTEAFF
TRBV24-1	NA	TRBD2	TRBJ2-1	17	TGTGCCACCAGTGACGCCCGTAGCGGGAAAGCTTACAATGAGCAGTTCTTC	CATSDARSGKAYNEQFF
TRBV20-1	NA	NA	TRBJ2-2	15	TGCAGTGTTCAAACAGGTTTCACGAACACCGGGGAGCTGTTTTTT	CSVQTGFTNTGELFF
TRBV6-5	NA	NA	TRBJ2-3	16	TGTGCCAGCAGTCTAAGAGGAGGGGGTGTCACAGATACGCAGTATTTT	CASSLRGGGVTDTQYF
TRBV27	NA	TRBD1	TRBJ1-5	14	TGTGCCAGCAGCCCAGACAGGGAACATCAGCCCCAGCATTTT	CASSPDREHQPQHF
TRBV7-3	NA	NA	TRBJ2-2	14	TGTGCCAGCGGCTTAATGGCAGGGTCCGGGGAGCTGTTTTTT	CASGLMAGSGELFF
TRBV20-1	NA	NA	TRBJ1-3	15	TGCAGTGCGCCTGGTGGGGCCCGAGGGGGAAACACCATATATTTT	CSAPGGARGGNTIYF
TRBV7-7	few	NA	TRBJ1-1	13	TGTGCTAGCAGCTTAGGTATGAACACTGAAGCTTTCTTT	CASSLGMNTEAFF
TRBV5-1	NA	NA	TRBJ1-4	13	TGCGCCAGCAGCTTGGTGAGCAGCACAGGACTGTTTTTT	CASSLVSSTGLFF
TRBV11-3	medium-sized	TRBD1	TRBJ2-1	15	TGTGCCAGCAGCTTAAGCGGGACAGGGGGCGATGAGCAGTTCTTC	CASSLSGTGGDEQFF
TRBV29-1	once	NA	TRBJ2-1	13	TGCAGCGTTGGGGGAAGCGTTTACAGTGAGCAGTTCTTC	CSVGGSVYSEQFF
TRBV6-2/TRBV6-3	NA	NA	TRBJ2-3	15	TGTGCCAGCAGAAGAATAGCGACTCGCACAGATACGCAGTATTTT	CASRRIATRTDTQYF
TRBV5-1	NA	TRBD2	TRBJ2-3	13	TGCGCCAGCTCCGAGCGGGAGGTAGATACGCAGTATTTT	CASSEREVDTQYF
TRBV20-1	once	NA	TRBJ2-1	14	TGCAGTGCTAAAGACGCCACCTCCTACAATGAGCAGTTCTTC	CSAKDATSYNEQFF
TRBV4-1	NA	TRBD1	TRBJ1-1	15	TGCGCCAGCAGCCAAGATAGGGGGCTGACAGTTGAAGCTTTCTTT	CASSQDRGLTVEAFF